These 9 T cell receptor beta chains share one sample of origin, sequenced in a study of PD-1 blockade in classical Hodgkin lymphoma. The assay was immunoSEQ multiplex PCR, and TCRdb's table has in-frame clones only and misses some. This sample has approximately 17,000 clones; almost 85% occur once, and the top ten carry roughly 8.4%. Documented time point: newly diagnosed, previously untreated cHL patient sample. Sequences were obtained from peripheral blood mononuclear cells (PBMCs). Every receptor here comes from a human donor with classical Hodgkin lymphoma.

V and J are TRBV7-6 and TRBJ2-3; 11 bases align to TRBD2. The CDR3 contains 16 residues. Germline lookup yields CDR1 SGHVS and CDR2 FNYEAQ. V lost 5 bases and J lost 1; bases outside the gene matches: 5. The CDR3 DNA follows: TGTGCCAGCAGCGTCGGGACTAGCGGACGCACAGATACGCAGTATTTT. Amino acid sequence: CASSVGTSGRTDTQYF.

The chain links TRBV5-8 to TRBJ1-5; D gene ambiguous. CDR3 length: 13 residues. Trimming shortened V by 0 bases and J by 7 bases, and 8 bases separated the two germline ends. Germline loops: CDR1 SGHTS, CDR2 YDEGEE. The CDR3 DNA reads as TGTGCCAGCAGCTTGGACTACTCCCAGCCCCAGCATTTT. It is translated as CASSLDYSQPQHF.

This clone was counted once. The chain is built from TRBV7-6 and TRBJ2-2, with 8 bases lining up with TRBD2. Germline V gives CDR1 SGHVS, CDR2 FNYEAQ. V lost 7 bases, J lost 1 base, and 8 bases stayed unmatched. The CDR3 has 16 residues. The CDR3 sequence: CASIQPGLGNTGELFF. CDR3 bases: TGTGCCAGCATCCAACCGGGACTAGGGAACACCGGGGAGCTGTTTTTT. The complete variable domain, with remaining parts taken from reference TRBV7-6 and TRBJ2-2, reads GAGVSQSPRYKVTKRGQDVALRCDPISGHVSLYWYRQALGQGPEFLTYFNYEAQQDKSGLPNDRFSAERPEGSISTLTIQRTEQRDSAMYRCASIQPGLGNTGELFFGEGSRLTVL.

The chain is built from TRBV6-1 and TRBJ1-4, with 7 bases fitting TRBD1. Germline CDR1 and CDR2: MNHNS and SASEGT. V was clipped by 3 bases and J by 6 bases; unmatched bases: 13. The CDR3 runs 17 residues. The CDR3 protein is CASSDGFRQGYYEKLFF. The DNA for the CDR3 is TGTGCCAGCAGTGACGGGTTTCGACAGGGTTATTATGAAAAACTGTTTTTT.

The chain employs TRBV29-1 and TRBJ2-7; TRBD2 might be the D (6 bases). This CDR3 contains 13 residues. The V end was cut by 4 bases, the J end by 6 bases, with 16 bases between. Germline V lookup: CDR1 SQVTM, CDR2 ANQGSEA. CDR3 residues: CSVAGRVGSEQYF. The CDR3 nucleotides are TGCAGCGTTGCCGGGAGAGTGGGGAGCGAGCAGTACTTC.

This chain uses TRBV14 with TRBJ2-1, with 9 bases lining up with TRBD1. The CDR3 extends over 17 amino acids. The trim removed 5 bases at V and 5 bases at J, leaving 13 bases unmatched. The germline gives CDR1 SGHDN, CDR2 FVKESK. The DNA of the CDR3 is TGTGCCAGCAGCTCAGTCCCCAACAGGGGGCTTCACAATGAGCAGTTCTTC. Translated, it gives CASSSVPNRGLHNEQFF.

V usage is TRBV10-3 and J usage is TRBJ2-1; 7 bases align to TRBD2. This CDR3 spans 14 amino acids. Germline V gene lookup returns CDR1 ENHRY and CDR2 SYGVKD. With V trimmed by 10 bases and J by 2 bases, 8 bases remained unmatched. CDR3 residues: CASNPSGTYNEQFF. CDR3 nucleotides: TGTGCCAGTAACCCTAGCGGAACCTACAATGAGCAGTTCTTC.

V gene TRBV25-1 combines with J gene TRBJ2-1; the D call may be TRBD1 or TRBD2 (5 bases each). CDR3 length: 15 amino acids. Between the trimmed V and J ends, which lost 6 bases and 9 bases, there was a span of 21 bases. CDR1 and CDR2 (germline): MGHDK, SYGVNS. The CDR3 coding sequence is TGTGCCAGCAGCGAACCGGGACCGATTGGCGGTGAGCAGTTCTTC. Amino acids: CASSEPGPIGGEQFF.

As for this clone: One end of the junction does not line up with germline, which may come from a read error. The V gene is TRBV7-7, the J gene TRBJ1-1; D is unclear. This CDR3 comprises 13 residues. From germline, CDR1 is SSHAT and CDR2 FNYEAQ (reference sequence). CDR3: CASSLTLNTEAFF. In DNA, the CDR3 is TGTGCTAGCAGCTTAACACTGAACACTGAAGCTTTCTTT.